This entry lists 26 T cell receptor beta chains sequenced from one sample in a study of Ad26.COV2.S vaccination and SARS-CoV-2 variants. Measured with immunoSEQ multiplex PCR; TCRdb has only the in-frame clones, and not every one. In the table there are 87,000 or so clones, roughly 84% of which are singletons. The material sequenced was peripheral blood, taken after recovery from COVID-19. All receptors derive from a human donor who had recovered from COVID-19.

As DNA, the CDR3 is TGTGCCGTAGCACGGGAGGGAGGTCAGCCCCAGCATTTT. This codes for CAVAREGGQPQHF. The chain uses TRBV7-2 and TRBJ1-5; D call uncertain. The CDR3 covers 13 residues. The germline CDR1 and CDR2 sequences are SGHTA and FQGNSA. Trimming cost V 11 bases and J 6 bases, with 17 bases left between them. The whole variable domain, remainder taken from reference TRBV7-2 and TRBJ1-5, is GAGVSQSPSNKVTEKGKDVELRCDPISGHTALYWYRQSLGQGLEFLIYFQGNSAPDKSGLPSDRFSAERTGGSVSTLTIQRTQQEDSAVYLCAVAREGGQPQHFGDGTRLSIL.

This clone was recorded once. The chain has TRBV5-1 and TRBJ2-5, with D perhaps being TRBD1 or TRBD2 (5 bases each). This CDR3 region has 13 residues. Trimming shortened V by 4 bases and J by 5 bases, and 12 bases separated the two germline ends. Germline lookup yields CDR1 SGHRS and CDR2 YFSETQ. The CDR3 sequence: CASSIGAGETQYF. Here the CDR3 DNA reads TGCGCCAGCAGCATCGGGGCCGGTGAGACCCAGTACTTC.

Only a few counts were recorded for this clone. V is TRBV28 and J is TRBJ1-2; tentative D call: TRBD1 (5 bases). Trimming stripped 2 bases from V and 4 bases from J, with 5 bases between. This CDR3 is built from 12 residues. The germline gives CDR1 MDHEN, CDR2 SYDVKM. This CDR3 reads CASSLGTYGYTF. CDR3 in DNA: TGTGCCAGCAGTTTAGGGACCTATGGCTACACCTTC.

V gene TRBV6-6 combines with J gene TRBJ1-2; 9 bases match TRBD1. The CDR3 has 14 amino acids. Germline assignment: CDR1 MNHNY and CDR2 SVGAGI (reference sequence). With V trimmed by 4 bases and J by 6 bases, 6 bases remained unmatched. Here the CDR3 DNA reads TGTGCCAGCAGTTCAGGACAGGGGTGGGATGGCTACACCTTC. It yields the protein CASSSGQGWDGYTF.

The chain couples TRBV28 to TRBJ2-6; 9 positions match TRBD1. Germline V gene data show CDR1 as MDHEN and CDR2 as SYDVKM. The V gene end was trimmed by 6 bases and the J gene end by 3 bases; junction bases not matched to a gene: 0. This CDR3 is built from 14 residues. The CDR3, as DNA: TGTGCCAGCAGGGACAGGGGTGGGGCCAACGTCCTGACTTTC. Translation: CASRDRGGANVLTF.

The chain is built from TRBV10-2 and TRBJ2-1, with 7 bases lining up with TRBD1. Germline CDR1 WSHSY, CDR2 SAAADI. The CDR3 runs to 13 residues. After removal of 3 bases from V and 8 bases from J, the junction contained 4 bases not matched to a gene. Here the CDR3 reads CASSEDRVYEQFF. CDR3 in DNA: TGCGCCAGCAGTGAAGACAGGGTGTATGAGCAGTTCTTC.

This chain uses TRBV5-6 with TRBJ2-6; no firm D call. This CDR3 is built from 15 residues. CDR1 and CDR2 (germline): SGHDT, YYEEEE. V dropped 2 bases and J dropped 4 bases, with 10 bases sitting between them. The CDR3 DNA reads TGTGCCAGCAGCTTTAGAACCACCGGGGCCAACGTCCTGACTTTC. It codes for CASSFRTTGANVLTF. The full variable domain, in which reference TRBV5-6 and TRBJ2-6 provide the parts outside the CDR3, is DAGVTQSPTHLIKTRGQQVTLRCSPKSGHDTVSWYQQALGQGPQFIFQYYEEEERQRGNFPDRFSGHQFPNYSSELNVNALLLGDSALYLCASSFRTTGANVLTFGAGSRLTVL.

The chain employs TRBV20-1 and TRBJ2-7, with TRBD1 matching over 9 bases. Germline CDR1 and CDR2: DFQATT and SNEGSKA (reference sequence). The CDR3 has 17 residues. Germline trimming cut 3 bases from V and 0 bases from J; bases unmatched to any gene: 12. CDR3 sequence: CSASAISGTGFSYEQYF. In DNA form, the CDR3 reads TGCAGTGCTAGTGCTATCTCCGGGACAGGGTTCTCCTACGAGCAGTACTTC.

The rearrangement uses TRBV25-1 and TRBJ2-4; D is possibly TRBD2 (6 bases). The CDR3 has 14 amino acids. The ends were cut back, 1 base at V and 8 bases at J, with 12 bases in the middle. In germline, CDR1 is MGHDK, CDR2 SYGVNS. CDR3 in amino acids: CASSESGGIDIQYF. In nucleotides, the CDR3 is TGTGCCAGCAGTGAATCCGGGGGAATAGACATTCAGTACTTC.

A single count supports this clone. The rearrangement links TRBV7-9 to TRBJ2-7; 8 nucleotides agree with TRBD2. The CDR3 totals 15 residues. With 0 bases clipped from V and 2 bases from J, the junction kept 3 bases outside the gene matches. Germline values: CDR1 SEHNR, CDR2 FQNEAQ (reference sequence). This chain's CDR3 is CASSLAGAGAYEQYF. Here the CDR3 DNA reads TGTGCCAGCAGCTTAGCGGGAGCGGGAGCCTACGAGCAGTACTTC.

The chain joins TRBV19 to TRBJ1-2; no clear D. The CDR3 is 11 amino acids. V was pared by 11 bases and J by 8 bases, with 15 bases between. Germline V lookup: CDR1 LNHDA, CDR2 SQIVND (reference sequence). The CDR3 spells CAVYRGYGYTF. The CDR3 DNA reads as TGTGCCGTTTACCGGGGTTACGGCTACACCTTC.

DNA of the CDR3: TGTGCCAGCAGATTCGGCGGGAATGAGCAGTTCTTC. Its translation: CASRFGGNEQFF. This chain connects TRBV5-6 to TRBJ2-1; possibly TRBD2 for D (5 bases). The CDR3 is 12 residues long. Germline V lookup: CDR1 SGHDT, CDR2 YYEEEE. Trimming pared 5 bases from V and 7 bases from J, leaving 10 bases between.

V and J are TRBV29-1 and TRBJ2-1; D may be TRBD1 (6 bases). V gave up 8 bases and J gave up 4 bases, with 24 bases separating them. Germline CDR1 and CDR2: SQVTM and ANQGSEA. The CDR3 is 16 amino acids. The CDR3 DNA follows: TGCAGCCTAACAATGTGGGACACACCGACTTACAATGAGCAGTTCTTC. Its protein product is CSLTMWDTPTYNEQFF.

This clone is medium-sized (0.01 to 0.1%) within its sample. The gene calls are TRBV2 and TRBJ1-1, with 9 bases identical to TRBD1. CDR3 length: 14 residues. The junction had 8 bases not matched to a gene; V was cut back by 8 bases and J by 4 bases. The germline V gene encodes CDR1 SNHLY and CDR2 FYNNEI. Written as DNA, the CDR3 is TGTGCCAGCTCTTCCGAGACAGGGGGCACTGAAGCTTTCTTT. Its translation: CASSSETGGTEAFF.

The CDR3 sequence: CASSPPGVNTEAFF. CDR3 DNA: TGTGCCAGCTCACCACCAGGGGTAAACACTGAAGCTTTCTTT. The chain combines TRBV18 with TRBJ1-1; possible D gene TRBD1, 5 bases. CDR3 length equals 14 residues. The V and J ends lost 0 bases and 2 bases respectively, with 7 bases between them. Per germline, CDR1 KGHSH and CDR2 LQKENI.

The V gene is TRBV18, the J gene TRBJ2-1, with TRBD2 identical over 8 bases. Per germline, CDR1 KGHSH and CDR2 LQKENI. V lost 3 bases to trimming and J lost 6 bases; unmatched junction nucleotides: 7. The CDR3 spans 15 residues. The CDR3 coding sequence is TGTGCCAGCTCACCTTCAGCGGGAGCCCCCAATGAGCAGTTCTTC. Residues: CASSPSAGAPNEQFF.

The genes are TRBV5-1 and TRBJ2-1, with 8 bases fitting TRBD2. Germline V gives CDR1 SGHRS, CDR2 YFSETQ. This CDR3 contains 16 residues. The junction had 7 bases not matched to a gene; V was cut back by 4 bases and J by 1 base. CDR3: CASSPTSGRSYNEQFF. The DNA for the CDR3 is TGCGCCAGCAGCCCCACTAGCGGAAGATCCTACAATGAGCAGTTCTTC.

This clone was detected only once. The chain is built from TRBV28 and TRBJ1-2; 7 bases align to TRBD1. Trimming took 3 bases from V and 8 from J; bases not matched to a gene: 9. CDR1 is MDHEN, CDR2 SYDVKM, per germline. The CDR3 is made up of 14 amino acids. CDR3 protein: CASSLITGEWGYTF. CDR3 DNA sequence: TGTGCCAGCAGTTTGATCACAGGGGAGTGGGGCTACACCTTC.

V is TRBV5-1 and J is TRBJ2-1; 10 positions agree with TRBD2. From germline, CDR1 is SGHRS and CDR2 YFSETQ. The junction had 8 bases not matched to a gene; V was cut back by 3 bases and J by 5 bases. The CDR3 loop spans 16 amino acids. The CDR3, as DNA: TGCGCCAGCAGCTGGGGGAGCGGGAGGGCGAACAATGAGCAGTTCTTC. Translation gives CASSWGSGRANNEQFF.

In the case of this clone: Other DNA sequences in the same sample also yield this CDR3. The V call is TRBV3-1 (or the pseudogene TRBV3-2), the J call TRBJ2-7; D gene ambiguous. The CDR3 consists of 11 residues. Per germline, CDR1 LGHDT and CDR2 YNNKEL (reference sequence). The V end lost 0 bases, the J end lost 5 bases, and 2 bases lay between the germline ends. The DNA for the CDR3 is TGTGCCAGCAGCCAAGACCACGAGCAGTACTTC. Protein: CASSQDHEQYF.

This sequence joins TRBV29-1 and TRBJ2-1, with D hard to call. The germline V and J ends were trimmed by 4 bases and 7 bases, with 5 bases remaining between them. Germline CDR1 SQVTM, CDR2 ANQGSEA. This CDR3 region has 10 residues. This CDR3 reads CSVVPNEQFF. CDR3 coding DNA: TGCAGCGTTGTACCAAATGAGCAGTTCTTC.

This clone was detected only once. The genes are TRBV18 and TRBJ2-5; 8 bases are shared with TRBD2. With 2 bases clipped from V and 5 bases from J, the junction kept 10 bases outside the gene matches. The CDR3 totals 16 residues. Germline CDR1 and CDR2: KGHSH and LQKENI. The CDR3 reads CASSPSSGRGGETQYF. In nucleotides, the CDR3 is TGTGCCAGCTCACCATCCAGCGGGAGAGGCGGGGAGACCCAGTACTTC.

V usage is TRBV10-3 and J usage is TRBJ2-7; D remains ambiguous. The V end was cut by 3 bases, the J end by 3 bases, with 9 bases between. The CDR3 spans 13 residues. Germline loops: CDR1 ENHRY, CDR2 SYGVKD. The CDR3 region has the DNA TGTGCCATCAGTGATAATGGCCTCTACGAGCAGTACTTC. Amino acids: CAISDNGLYEQYF.

The rearrangement links TRBV6-1 to TRBJ2-4, with 9 bases fitting TRBD1. The germline V gene encodes CDR1 MNHNS and CDR2 SASEGT. This CDR3 region has 18 residues. J gave up 0 bases and V 0 bases, and 6 bases lay outside the gene matches. The CDR3, as DNA: TGTGCCAGCAGTGAAGCCCAGCCGGGACAGGGAGCCAAAAACATTCAGTACTTC. Translation gives CASSEAQPGQGAKNIQYF.

This clone was counted only a few times. The J gene is TRBJ2-7, the V gene TRBV19; unclear D gene. CDR3 length: 13 residues. Trimming took 1 base from V and 2 from J, leaving 6 bases between them. CDR1 is LNHDA, CDR2 SQIVND, per germline (reference sequence). CDR3 residues: CASSIGLTYEQYF. The CDR3 region has the DNA TGTGCCAGTAGTATAGGACTCACCTACGAGCAGTACTTC.

This clone came up a few times. For the CDR3, the DNA is TGTGCCACCGATGGAGGAACCGGGGAGCTGTTTTTT. Protein sequence: CATDGGTGELFF. The V and J genes are TRBV6-5 and TRBJ2-2, with D perhaps matching TRBD2 (5 bases). CDR1 and CDR2 from the germline V gene are MNHEY and SVGAGI. V gave up 10 bases and J gave up 5 bases, with 11 bases separating them. The CDR3 is made up of 12 amino acids.